What follows describes a single T cell receptor beta chain. These data are taken from a study of shared clonotypes between healthy human individuals. Looked up from germline, CDR1 is PRHDT and CDR2 is FYEKMQ (reference sequence). The CDR3 loop spans 16 amino acids. V dropped 2 bases and J dropped 7; count of bases not matched to a gene: 12. Naive CD8 cells lacked CD45RO and underwent positive selection for CCR7, leaving out terminally differentiated effector memory CD45RA+ cells. Clones were sequenced by immunoSEQ multiplex PCR, and TCRdb holds only the in-frame ones, with some missing. The sample includes hundreds of thousands of clones, about 95% seen only once; the top ten take roughly 0.1%.

This clonotype originated in a woman in her 30s in good health. The material sequenced was naive CD8+ T cells sorted from blood. The V and J genes are TRBV13 and TRBJ1-2; 8 bases are a match to TRBD1. The CDR3 DNA reads TGTGCCAGCAGCTTAAGTATAGGGGACAGGTGGTTTGGCTACACCTTC. Amino acids: CASSLSIGDRWFGYTF.